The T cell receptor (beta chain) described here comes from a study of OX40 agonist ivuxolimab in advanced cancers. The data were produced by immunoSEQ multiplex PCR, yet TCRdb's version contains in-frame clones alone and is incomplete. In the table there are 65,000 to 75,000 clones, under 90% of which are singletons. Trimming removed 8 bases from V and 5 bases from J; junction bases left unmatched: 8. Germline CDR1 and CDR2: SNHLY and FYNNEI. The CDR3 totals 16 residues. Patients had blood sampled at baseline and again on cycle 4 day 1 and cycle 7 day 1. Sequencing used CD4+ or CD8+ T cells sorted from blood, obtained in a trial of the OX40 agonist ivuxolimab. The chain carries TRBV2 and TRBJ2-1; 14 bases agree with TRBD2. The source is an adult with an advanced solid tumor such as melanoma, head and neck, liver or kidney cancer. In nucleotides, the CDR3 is TGTGCCAGCCGAAGGAGACTAGCGGGGGGGCACAATGAGCAGTTCTTC. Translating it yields CASRRRLAGGHNEQFF.